This entry lists 8 T cell receptor beta chains sequenced from one sample in a study of cytotoxic CD8 clonotypes in ibrutinib-treated CLL. This table comes from immunoSEQ multiplex PCR, and its TCRdb copy is limited to in-frame clones, with some not included. The sample carries tens of thousands of clones, 68% recorded once. The input for sequencing was PBMCs, taken after 12 months of ibrutinib treatment. Receptor source: a human donor with chronic lymphocytic leukemia.

The genes are TRBV6-1 and TRBJ1-5; D not certain. V lost 7 bases and J 7 bases, leaving 11 bases between the germline ends. CDR3 length equals 12 residues. From germline, CDR1 is MNHNS and CDR2 SASEGT. CDR3 nucleotide sequence: TGTGCCAGCACCTTAGGTGGACAGCCCCAGCATTTT. Residues: CASTLGGQPQHF.

J is TRBJ1-2 and V is TRBV5-6, with D tentatively TRBD1 (5 bases). Trimming stripped 5 bases from V and 1 base from J, with 12 bases between. This CDR3 is 14 amino acids long. Germline-derived CDR1 and CDR2 are SGHDT and YYEEEE. The CDR3 bases are TGTGCCAGCAGTTCCCTCCAGGGTAACTATGGCTACACCTTC. Its protein product is CASSSLQGNYGYTF.

This chain connects TRBV5-6 to TRBJ2-1, with 9 bases that match TRBD1. The CDR3 loop spans 14 amino acids. V shed 3 bases, J shed 6 bases, and the junction held 4 bases outside the gene matches. CDR1 is SGHDT, CDR2 YYEEEE, per germline. CDR3 in DNA: TGTGCCAGCAGCTCCGGGACAGGGATCAATGAGCAGTTCTTC. Encoded protein: CASSSGTGINEQFF.

This clone came up a few times. The chain carries TRBV19 and TRBJ1-1; D perhaps matches TRBD1 (5 bases). This CDR3 is 12 amino acids long. Germline V gives CDR1 LNHDA, CDR2 SQIVND (reference sequence). V was trimmed by 5 bases and J by 8 bases, leaving 12 bases between them. CDR3 DNA: TGTGCCAGTAGTTTCGGGACGGACGAAGCTTTCTTT. Translation: CASSFGTDEAFF.

The chain couples TRBV5-4 to TRBJ2-4, with D possibly being TRBD1 (5 bases). V was cut by 4 bases and J by 8 bases, with 16 bases left in between. The CDR3 extends over 14 amino acids. From germline, CDR1 is SGHNT and CDR2 YYREEE (reference sequence). The CDR3 here is CASSVNRSQDIQYF. In DNA, the CDR3 is TGTGCCAGCAGCGTAAACAGGTCTCAAGACATTCAGTACTTC. Variable domain in full (rest from reference TRBV5-4 and TRBJ2-4): ETGVTQSPTHLIKTRGQQVTLRCSSQSGHNTVSWYQQALGQGPQFIFQYYREEENGRGNFPPRFSGLQFPNYSSELNVNALELDDSALYLCASSVNRSQDIQYFGAGTRLSVL.

This chain uses TRBV18 with TRBJ1-5; D is unresolved. The CDR3 runs 14 residues. Trimming took 2 bases from V and 3 from J, leaving 8 bases between them. The V gene's germline CDR1 is KGHSH and CDR2 LQKENI. CDR3 in DNA: TGTGCCAGCTCACCAGGGCAGACCAATCAGCCCCAGCATTTT. Protein: CASSPGQTNQPQHF.

The chain recombines TRBV30 with TRBJ2-3; 9 bases align to TRBD1. The CDR3 has 14 amino acids. The ends lost 1 base at V and 5 bases at J; junction bases unmatched: 4. The germline V gene has CDR1 GTSNPN and CDR2 SVGIG (reference sequence). The CDR3 bases are TGTGCCTGGAGTGACAGGGGGCGTGGAGATACGCAGTATTTT. Encoded protein: CAWSDRGRGDTQYF.

In DNA, the CDR3 is TGTGCCTGGAATTGGTTGGGGGGTGAGACCCAGTACTTC. This encodes CAWNWLGGETQYF. J is TRBJ2-5 and V is TRBV30; D might be TRBD2 (6 bases). The V end was cut by 4 bases, the J end by 5 bases, with 14 bases between. CDR3 length: 13 residues. In germline, CDR1 is GTSNPN, CDR2 SVGIG (reference sequence).